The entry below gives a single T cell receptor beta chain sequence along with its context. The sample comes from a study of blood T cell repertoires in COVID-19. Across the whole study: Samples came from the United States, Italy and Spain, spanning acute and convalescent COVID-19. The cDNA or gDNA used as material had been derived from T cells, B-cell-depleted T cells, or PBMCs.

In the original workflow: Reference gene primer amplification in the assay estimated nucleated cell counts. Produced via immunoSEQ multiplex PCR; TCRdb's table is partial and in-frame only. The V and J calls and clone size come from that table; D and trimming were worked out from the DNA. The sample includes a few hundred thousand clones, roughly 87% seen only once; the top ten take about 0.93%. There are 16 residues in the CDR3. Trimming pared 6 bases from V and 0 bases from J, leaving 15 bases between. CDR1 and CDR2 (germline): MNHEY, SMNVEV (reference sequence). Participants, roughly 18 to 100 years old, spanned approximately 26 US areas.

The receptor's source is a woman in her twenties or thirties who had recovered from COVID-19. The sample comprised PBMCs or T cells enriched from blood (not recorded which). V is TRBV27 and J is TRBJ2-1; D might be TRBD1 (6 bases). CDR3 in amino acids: CASRSGHLSSYNEQFF. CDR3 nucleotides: TGTGCCAGCAGATCGGGACACCTAAGCTCCTACAATGAGCAGTTCTTC.